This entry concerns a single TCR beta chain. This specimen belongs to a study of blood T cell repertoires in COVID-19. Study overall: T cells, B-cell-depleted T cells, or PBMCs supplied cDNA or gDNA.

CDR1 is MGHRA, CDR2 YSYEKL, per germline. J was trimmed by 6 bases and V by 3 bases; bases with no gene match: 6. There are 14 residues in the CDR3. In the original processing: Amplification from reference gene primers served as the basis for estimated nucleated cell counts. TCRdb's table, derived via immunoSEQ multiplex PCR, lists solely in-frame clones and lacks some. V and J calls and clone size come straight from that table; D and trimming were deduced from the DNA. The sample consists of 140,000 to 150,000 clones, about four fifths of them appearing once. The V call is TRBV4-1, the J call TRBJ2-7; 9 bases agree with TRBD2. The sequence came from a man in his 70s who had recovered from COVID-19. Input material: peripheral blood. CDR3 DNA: TGCGCCAGCAGCCAGAGCGGGAGGTTACTCGAGCAGTACTTC. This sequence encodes CASSQSGRLLEQYF.